The 4 T cell receptor beta chains listed next were all sequenced from one sample in a study of vaccination and CD4 T cells after COVID-19. Cultured CD4+ T-cell DNA underwent Oncomine TCR Beta short-read sequencing. Using its own MiXCR run on the PCR reads, TCRdb lists one record per CDR3 protein. Here the sample spans about 17,000 distinct CDR3 sequences, around 45% being singletons. Specified treatment: roughly 10-day PBMC culture with coronavirus spike peptide pools or control peptides (ViraFEST assay). No cognate antigen is known for these TCRs. The material was CD4+ T cells from blood, cultured in vitro, obtained before SARS-CoV-2 vaccination. The receptors were gathered from a human donor who had recovered from COVID-19.

This clonotype was observed once. The chain combines TRBV5-1 with TRBJ1-2; 11 bases are a match to TRBD1. Germline CDR1 reads SGHRS; CDR2 reads YFSETQ. Trimming cost V 3 bases and J 6 bases; bases outside gene matches: 7. CDR3 length: 15 residues. Here the CDR3 reads CASSWTGGAENGYTF. The CDR3 DNA follows: TGCGCCAGCAGCTGGACAGGGGGCGCGGAAAATGGCTACACCTTC.

The rearrangement joins TRBV6-1 to TRBJ1-6, with TRBD1 as a possible D gene (6 bases). CDR1 and CDR2 from the germline V gene are MNHNS and SASEGT. Trimming cost V 1 base and J 10 bases, with 11 bases left between them. This CDR3 region has 14 residues. This CDR3 is CASSEVNRDSPLHF. For the CDR3, the DNA is TGTGCCAGCAGTGAAGTCAACAGGGACTCACCCCTCCACTTT.

V gene TRBV6-2 or TRBV6-3 combines with J gene TRBJ1-2; no reliable D call. Trimming cost V 2 bases and J 0 bases, with 7 bases left between them. The CDR3 runs to 14 residues. Germline V lookup: CDR1 MNHEY, CDR2 SVGEGT. CDR3 residues: CASSYAIANYGYTF. Written as DNA, the CDR3 is TGTGCCAGCAGTTACGCCATCGCTAACTATGGCTACACCTTC.

The chain has TRBV7-7 and TRBJ2-3; TRBD1 matches 11 bases. The J segment lost 5 bases and the V segment lost 5 bases, leaving 6 bases of the junction unmatched. Per germline, CDR1 SSHAT and CDR2 FNYEAQ (reference sequence). There are 15 residues in the CDR3. This CDR3 is CASSPGQGAGDTQYF. In DNA, the CDR3 is TGTGCCAGCAGCCCTGGACAGGGGGCAGGAGATACGCAGTATTTT.